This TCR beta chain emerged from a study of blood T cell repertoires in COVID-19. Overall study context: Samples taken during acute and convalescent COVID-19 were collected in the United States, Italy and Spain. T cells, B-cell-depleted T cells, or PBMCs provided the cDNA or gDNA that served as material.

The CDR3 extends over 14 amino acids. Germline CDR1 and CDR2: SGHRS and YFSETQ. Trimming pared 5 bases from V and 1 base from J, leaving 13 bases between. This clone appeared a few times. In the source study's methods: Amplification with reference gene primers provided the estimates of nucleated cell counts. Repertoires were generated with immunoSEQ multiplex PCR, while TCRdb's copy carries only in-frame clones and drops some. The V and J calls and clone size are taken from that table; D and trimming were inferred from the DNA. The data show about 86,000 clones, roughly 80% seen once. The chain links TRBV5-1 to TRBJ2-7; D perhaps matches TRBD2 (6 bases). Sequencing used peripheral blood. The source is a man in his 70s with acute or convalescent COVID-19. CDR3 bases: TGCGCCAGCAGTGGAGGAGGGGCTTCCTACGAGCAGTACTTC. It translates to CASSGGGASYEQYF.